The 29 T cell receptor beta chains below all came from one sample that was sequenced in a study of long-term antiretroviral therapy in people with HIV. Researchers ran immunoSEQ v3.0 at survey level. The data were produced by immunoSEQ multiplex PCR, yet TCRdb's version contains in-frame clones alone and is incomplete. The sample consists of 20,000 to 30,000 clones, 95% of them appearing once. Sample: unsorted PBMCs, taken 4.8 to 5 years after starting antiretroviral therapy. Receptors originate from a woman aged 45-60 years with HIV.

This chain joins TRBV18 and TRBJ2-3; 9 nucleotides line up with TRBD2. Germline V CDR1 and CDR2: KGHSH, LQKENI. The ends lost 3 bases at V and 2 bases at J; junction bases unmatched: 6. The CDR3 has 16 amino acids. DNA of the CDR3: TGTGCCAGCTCACCCTTGACTAGCGGTTACACAGATACGCAGTATTTT. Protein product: CASSPLTSGYTDTQYF.

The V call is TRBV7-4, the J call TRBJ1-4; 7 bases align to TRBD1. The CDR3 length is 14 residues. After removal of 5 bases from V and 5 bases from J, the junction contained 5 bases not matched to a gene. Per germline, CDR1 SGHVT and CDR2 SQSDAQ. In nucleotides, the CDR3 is TGTGCCAGCAGCCAGGGACAGCGAAATGAAAAACTGTTTTTT. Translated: CASSQGQRNEKLFF. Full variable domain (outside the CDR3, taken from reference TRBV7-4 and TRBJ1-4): GAGVSQSPRYKVAKRGRDVALRCDSISGHVTLYWYRQTLGQGSEVLTYSQSDAQRDKSGRPSGRFSAERPERSVSTLKIQRTEQGDSAVYLCASSQGQRNEKLFFGSGTQLSVL.

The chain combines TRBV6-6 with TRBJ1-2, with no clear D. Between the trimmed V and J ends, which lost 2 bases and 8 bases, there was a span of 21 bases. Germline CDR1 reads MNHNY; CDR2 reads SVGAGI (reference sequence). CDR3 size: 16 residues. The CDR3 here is CASSYRPSLATRGYTF. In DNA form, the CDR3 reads TGTGCCAGCAGTTACCGCCCGTCACTTGCAACTCGCGGCTACACCTTC.

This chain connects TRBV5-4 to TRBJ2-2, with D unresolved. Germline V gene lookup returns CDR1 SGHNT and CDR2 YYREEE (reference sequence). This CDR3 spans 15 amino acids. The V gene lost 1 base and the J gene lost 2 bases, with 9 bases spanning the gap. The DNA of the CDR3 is TGTGCCAGCAGCTTGCCAAGTGGAAACACCGGGGAGCTGTTTTTT. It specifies CASSLPSGNTGELFF.

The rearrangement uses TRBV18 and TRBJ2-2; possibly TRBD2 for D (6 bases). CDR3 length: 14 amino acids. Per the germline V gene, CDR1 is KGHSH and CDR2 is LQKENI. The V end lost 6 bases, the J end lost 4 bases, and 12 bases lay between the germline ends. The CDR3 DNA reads TGTGCCAGCTCCCCTACTAGCTCCACCGGGGAGCTGTTTTTT. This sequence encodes CASSPTSSTGELFF.

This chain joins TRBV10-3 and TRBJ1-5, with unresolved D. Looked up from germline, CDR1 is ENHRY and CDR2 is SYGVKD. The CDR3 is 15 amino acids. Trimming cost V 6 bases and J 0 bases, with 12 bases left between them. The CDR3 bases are TGTGCCATCAGATTGAATTCCGATAGCAATCAGCCCCAGCATTTT. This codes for CAIRLNSDSNQPQHF.

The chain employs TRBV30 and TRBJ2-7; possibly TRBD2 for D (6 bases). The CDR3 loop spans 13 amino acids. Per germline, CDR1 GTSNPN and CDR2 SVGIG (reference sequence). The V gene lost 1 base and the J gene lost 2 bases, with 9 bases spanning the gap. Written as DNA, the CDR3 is TGTGCCTGGAGTGCGGGAGTTACCTACGAGCAGTACTTC. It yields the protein CAWSAGVTYEQYF.

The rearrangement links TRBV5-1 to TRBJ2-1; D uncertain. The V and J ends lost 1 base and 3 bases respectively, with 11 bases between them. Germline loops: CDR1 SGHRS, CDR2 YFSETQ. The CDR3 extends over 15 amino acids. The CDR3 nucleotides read TGCGCCAGCAGCTTGTTGGTAGCAGACTACAATGAGCAGTTCTTC. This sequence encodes CASSLLVADYNEQFF.

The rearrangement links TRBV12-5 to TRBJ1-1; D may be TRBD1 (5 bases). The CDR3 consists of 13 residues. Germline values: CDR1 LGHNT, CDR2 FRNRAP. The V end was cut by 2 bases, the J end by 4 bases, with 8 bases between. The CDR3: CASGLSGGTEAFF. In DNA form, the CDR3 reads TGTGCTAGTGGTTTGTCGGGGGGCACTGAAGCTTTCTTT.

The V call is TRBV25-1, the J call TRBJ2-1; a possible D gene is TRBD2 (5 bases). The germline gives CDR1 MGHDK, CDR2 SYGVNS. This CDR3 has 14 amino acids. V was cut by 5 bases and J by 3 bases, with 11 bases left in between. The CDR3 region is CASSFQRLYNEQFF. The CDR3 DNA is TGTGCCAGCAGTTTCCAGCGGCTCTACAATGAGCAGTTCTTC.

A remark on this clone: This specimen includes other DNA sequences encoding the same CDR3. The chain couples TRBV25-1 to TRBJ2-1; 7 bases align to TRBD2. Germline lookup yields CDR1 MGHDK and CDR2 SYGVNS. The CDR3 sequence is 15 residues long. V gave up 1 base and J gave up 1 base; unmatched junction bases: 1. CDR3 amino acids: CASSEWGGSYNEQFF. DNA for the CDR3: TGTGCCAGCAGTGAATGGGGGGGTTCCTACAATGAGCAGTTCTTC.

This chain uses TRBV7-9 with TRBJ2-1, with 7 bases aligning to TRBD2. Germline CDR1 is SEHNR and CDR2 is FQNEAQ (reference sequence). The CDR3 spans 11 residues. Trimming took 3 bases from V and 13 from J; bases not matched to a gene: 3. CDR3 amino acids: CASSLAGAQFF. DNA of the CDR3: TGTGCCAGCAGCTTGGCGGGAGCTCAGTTCTTC.

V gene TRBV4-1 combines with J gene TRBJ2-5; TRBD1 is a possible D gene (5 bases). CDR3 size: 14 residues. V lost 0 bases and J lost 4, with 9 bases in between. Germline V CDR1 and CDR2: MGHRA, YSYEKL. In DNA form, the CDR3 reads TGCGCCAGCAGCCAAGAAGGGGCGCGAGAGACCCAGTACTTC. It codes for CASSQEGARETQYF.

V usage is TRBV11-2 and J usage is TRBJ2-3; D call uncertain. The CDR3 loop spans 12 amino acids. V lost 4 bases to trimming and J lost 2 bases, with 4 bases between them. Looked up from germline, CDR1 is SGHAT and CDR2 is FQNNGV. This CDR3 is CASSSNTDTQYF. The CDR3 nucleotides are TGTGCCAGCAGCTCTAACACAGATACGCAGTATTTT. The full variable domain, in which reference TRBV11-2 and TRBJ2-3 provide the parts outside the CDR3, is EAGVAQSPRYKIIEKRQSVAFWCNPISGHATLYWYQQILGQGPKLLIQFQNNGVVDDSQLPKDRFSAERLKGVDSTLKIQPAKLEDSAVYLCASSSNTDTQYFGPGTRLTVL.

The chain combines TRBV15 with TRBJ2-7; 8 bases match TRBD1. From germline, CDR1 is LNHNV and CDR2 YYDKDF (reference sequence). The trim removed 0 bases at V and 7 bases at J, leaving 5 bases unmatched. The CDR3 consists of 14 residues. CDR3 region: CATSRDRGRWEQYF. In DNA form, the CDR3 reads TGTGCCACCAGCAGAGACAGGGGGCGATGGGAGCAGTACTTC.

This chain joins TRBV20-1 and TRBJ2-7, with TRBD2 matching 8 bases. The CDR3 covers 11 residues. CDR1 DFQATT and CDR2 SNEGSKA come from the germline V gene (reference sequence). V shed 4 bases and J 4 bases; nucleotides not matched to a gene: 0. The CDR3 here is CSAKREYEQYF. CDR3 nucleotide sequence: TGCAGTGCTAAGCGGGAGTACGAGCAGTACTTC.

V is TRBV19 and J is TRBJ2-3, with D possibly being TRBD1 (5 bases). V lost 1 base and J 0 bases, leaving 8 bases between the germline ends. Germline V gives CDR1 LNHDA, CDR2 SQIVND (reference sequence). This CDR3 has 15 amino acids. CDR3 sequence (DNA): TGTGCCAGTAGTATAGGGGGCAGAAGCACAGATACGCAGTATTTT. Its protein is CASSIGGRSTDTQYF.

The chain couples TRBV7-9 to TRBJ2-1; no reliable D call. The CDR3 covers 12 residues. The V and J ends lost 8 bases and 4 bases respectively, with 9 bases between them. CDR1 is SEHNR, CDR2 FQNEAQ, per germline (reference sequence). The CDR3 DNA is TGTGCCAGCGATGGCGGTTACAATGAGCAGTTCTTC. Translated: CASDGGYNEQFF.

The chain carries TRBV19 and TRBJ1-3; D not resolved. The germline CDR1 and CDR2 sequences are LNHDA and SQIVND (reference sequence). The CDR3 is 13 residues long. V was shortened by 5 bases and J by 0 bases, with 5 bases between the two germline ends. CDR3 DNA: TGTGCCAGTAGTTCATCCTCTGGAAACACCATATATTTT. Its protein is CASSSSSGNTIYF.

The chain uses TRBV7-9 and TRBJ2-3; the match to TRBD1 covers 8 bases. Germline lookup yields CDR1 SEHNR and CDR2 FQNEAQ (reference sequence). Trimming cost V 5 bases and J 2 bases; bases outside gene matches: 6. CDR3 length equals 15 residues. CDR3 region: CASSPRTGNTDTQYF. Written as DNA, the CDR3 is TGTGCCAGCAGCCCACGGACAGGGAACACAGATACGCAGTATTTT.

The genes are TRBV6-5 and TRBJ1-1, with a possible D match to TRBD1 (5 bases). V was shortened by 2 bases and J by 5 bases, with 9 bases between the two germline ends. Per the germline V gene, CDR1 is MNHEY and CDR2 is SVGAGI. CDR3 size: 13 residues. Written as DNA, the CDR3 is TGTGCCAGCAGTTACAGGGGCGGGACTGAAGCTTTCTTT. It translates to CASSYRGGTEAFF.

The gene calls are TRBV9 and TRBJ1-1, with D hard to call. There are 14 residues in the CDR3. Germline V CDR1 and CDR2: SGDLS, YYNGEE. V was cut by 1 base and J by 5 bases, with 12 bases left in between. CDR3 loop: CASSVMGLGTEAFF. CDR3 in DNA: TGTGCCAGCAGCGTAATGGGTCTGGGAACTGAAGCTTTCTTT.

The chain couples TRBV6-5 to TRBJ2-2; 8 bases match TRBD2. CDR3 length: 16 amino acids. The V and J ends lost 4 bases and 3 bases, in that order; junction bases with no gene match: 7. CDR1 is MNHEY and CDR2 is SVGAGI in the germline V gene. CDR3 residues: CASSSGLVIDTGELFF. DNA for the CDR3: TGTGCCAGCAGTTCGGGACTAGTGATCGACACCGGGGAGCTGTTTTTT.

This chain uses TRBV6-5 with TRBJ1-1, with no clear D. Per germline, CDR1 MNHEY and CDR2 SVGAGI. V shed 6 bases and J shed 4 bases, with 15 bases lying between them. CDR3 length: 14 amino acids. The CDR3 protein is CASSLQSPGTEAFF. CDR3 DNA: TGTGCCAGCAGCCTACAGAGCCCCGGCACTGAAGCTTTCTTT.

DNA for the CDR3: TGTGCCAGCAGTGAAGCCCGATCAGGGGATGGTGGCTACACCTTC. Its protein product is CASSEARSGDGGYTF. This rearrangement joins TRBV2 to TRBJ1-2; maybe TRBD1 (6 bases). Germline CDR1 is SNHLY and CDR2 is FYNNEI. CDR3 length: 15 amino acids. V gave up 0 bases and J gave up 7 bases, with 15 bases separating them.

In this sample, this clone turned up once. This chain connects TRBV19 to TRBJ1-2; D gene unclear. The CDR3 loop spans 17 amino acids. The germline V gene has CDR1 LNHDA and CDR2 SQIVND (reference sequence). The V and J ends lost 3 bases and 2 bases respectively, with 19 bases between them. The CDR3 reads CASSIVVRLRGNYGYTF. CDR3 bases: TGTGCCAGTAGTATCGTAGTACGACTACGTGGAAACTATGGCTACACCTTC. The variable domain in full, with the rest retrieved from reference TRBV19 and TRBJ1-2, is DGGITQSPKYLFRKEGQNVTLSCEQNLNHDAMYWYRQDPGQGLRLIYYSQIVNDFQKGDIAEGYSVSREKKESFPLTVTSAQKNPTAFYLCASSIVVRLRGNYGYTFGSGTRLTVV.

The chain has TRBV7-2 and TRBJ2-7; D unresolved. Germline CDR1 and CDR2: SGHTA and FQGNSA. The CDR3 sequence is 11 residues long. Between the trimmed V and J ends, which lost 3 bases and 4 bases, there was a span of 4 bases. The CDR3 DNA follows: TGTGCCAGCAGCTTCCAGTACGAGCAGTACTTC. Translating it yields CASSFQYEQYF.

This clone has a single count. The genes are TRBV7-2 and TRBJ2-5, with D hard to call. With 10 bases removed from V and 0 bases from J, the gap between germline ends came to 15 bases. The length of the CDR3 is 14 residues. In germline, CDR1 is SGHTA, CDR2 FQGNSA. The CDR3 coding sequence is TGTGCCACTACGCAATGGCTAGACCAAGAGACCCAGTACTTC. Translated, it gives CATTQWLDQETQYF.

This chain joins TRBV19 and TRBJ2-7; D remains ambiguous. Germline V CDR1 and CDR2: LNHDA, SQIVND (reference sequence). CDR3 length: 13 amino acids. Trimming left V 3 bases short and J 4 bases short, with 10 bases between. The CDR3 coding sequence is TGTGCCAGTAGTATGTCACCGCTTTACGAGCAGTACTTC. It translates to CASSMSPLYEQYF.